The sequence of this T cell receptor (beta chain) was determined in a study of T cell responses to AZD1222 COVID-19 vaccine (TCRdb year 2021). About the investigation overall: AZD1222 recipients with second doses at about 4 weeks or about 12 weeks were pooled, because spike-specific TCR depth and breadth did not differ between schedules. Trial participants were enrolled into age subgroups of 18-55, 56-69 and 70-plus years, which contained approximately 150, 28 and 58 TCR-sequenced participants, respectively. A total of 233 trial participants underwent TCR sequencing, of whom 207 had received two doses of AZD1222 and approximately 26 had received two doses of the MenACWY control vaccine.

To note about this clone: Its binding antigen is unknown. No per-base quality is available; no much larger clone lies one base away.

Points the paper makes about the study in general: Because no samples from the day 14 peak response were available, repertoires could be characterized only after the peak T cell response. Participants were mostly white British and included more females than males, and it was suggested by the authors that clonal diversity may have been underestimated. After two AZD1222 doses, spike-specific TCR breadth and depth were significantly higher than at day 0 and than in MenACWY recipients. The 56-69-year group was small, and its depth increase did not reach significance, likely because of low power. Vaccine-associated CD4 TCRs spanned the whole spike protein, with dominant responses in regions 160-218 and 743-854. Reportedly, almost half of the unique spike-specific TCRs recognized epitopes lying outside the regions that are mutated in the B.1.351 and B.1.1.7 variants. Conclusions about previously exposed vaccinees were limited because only six AZD1222 recipients were SARS-CoV-2 seropositive at baseline.

The CDR3 regions of human TCRbeta chains were subjected to immunosequencing. The authors' analysis ran thus. Repertoire TCRs were matched against a reference library of SARS-CoV-2-specific TCRs generated with the MIRA antigen-specificity platform. Breadth meant the fraction of unique TCRs that were SARS-CoV-2-associated, whereas depth meant the fraction of total T cells that were SARS-CoV-2-associated. Using the MIRA data, each spike-specific TCR was assigned both to the spike region to which the TCR was reactive and to a CD4 or CD8 class. Log10-transformed breadth and depth values were compared by one-way ANOVA with Sidak's multiple comparisons tests. TCRdb re-hosts the immuneACCESS table, in-frame sequences only. Its copies lack some clones; in the studies checked, an unresolved V gene accounts for under half of them, and the cause for the rest is not known. The V and J calls and clone size come from that table; D and trimming were worked out from the DNA. This sample lists 150,000 or so clones; around 92% were detected once. The biggest ten clones account for about 2.1% of the sample.

The germline V gene encodes CDR1 SGHVS and CDR2 FNYEAQ. The trim is 3 bases for V and 2 bases for J, with a gap of 12 bases between the germline ends. The CDR3 measures 15 amino acids from cysteine to phenylalanine. CDR3 DNA is the only sequence kept; it has 45 bases, read in frame from the first base. Sample time point, as interpreted from the label and publication: baseline before first vaccination. The vaccinee samples were drawn from two UK trials, COV001 and COV002, one of which was a single-blind randomized controlled phase 2/3 trial testing AZD1222 (ChAdOx1 nCoV-19) in healthy adults. For TCRbeta chain sequencing, PBMC samples were collected from trial participants at day 0 and at day 28 after the second dose.

The receptor's source is an adult in good health. Sample: peripheral blood, taken on day 0 of AZD1222 vaccination. Here the chain combines TRBV7-6 and TRBJ2-3; a tentative D match to TRBD2 spans 7 bases. The bases are TGTGCCAGCAGCTTGGGGGCGGGGGACACAGATACGCAGTATTTT. Its coded protein is CASSLGAGDTDTQYF.